This TCR beta chain appears in the sequencing data of a study of cytotoxic CD8 clonotypes in ibrutinib-treated CLL (dated by TCRdb to about 2021). Broadly, across the study: The cohort was composed of 11 relapsed/refractory and about 15 treatment-naive patients; IGHV unmutated status was identified in some 17 patients. Of the approximately 86 participants in the trial, about two dozen had longitudinal samples available. Samples at response were collected after a median of approximately twelve months of treatment, with a range of about 6 to 40 months. On average, each sample had 255,043 productive templates and tens of thousands of productive rearrangements. Partial responses were observed in some 24 patients and complete responses in 2; after a median follow-up of roughly 62 months, remission was maintained in 15 or so patients and progression was observed in approximately twelve. Patients were still on ibrutinib when every remission and progressive disease sample was collected. Cryopreserved peripheral blood mononuclear cells were collected before treatment, at response, and at either disease progression or sustained remission. Overall study results and their limits: Public clonotypes were rare and either contracted or stayed stable during treatment, and the rise in clonality at ibrutinib response reflected the expansion of private clonotypes. Clonality rose at ibrutinib response, remained stable during sustained remission, and dropped back toward baseline at progression. Baseline clonality exceeded that of age-matched healthy donors and correlated strongly with circulating CD8+ T-cell counts. Sustained-remission and progressing patients did not have matched sampling times, and lymph node repertoires were not examined.

On a MiSeq, deep resolution sequencing aimed for a depth between 1 in 1 million and 1 in 200,000 T cells, with each clonotype covered about 9.9x on average. The immunoSEQ hsTCRB Kit was used to generate TCR beta libraries. Per the authors' processing: ImmunoSEQ Data Assistant and ImmunoSEQ Analyzer were used for data analysis, and V, D and J genes were assigned according to IMGT definitions. Clonality, with values ranging from 0 to 1, was calculated as one minus the normalized Shannon entropy of productive rearrangement frequencies. Only overrepresented clonotypes making up at least 0.05% of each patient's repertoire were included in the public clonotype analysis. Roughly 12 age-matched healthy donor repertoires from immuneACCESS were used as controls for clonality. This is the immuneACCESS table as TCRdb keeps it, with only in-frame sequences that have V and J called. A part of the clones is gone; compared with another copy, unresolved V genes explain less than half, and the rest is unexplained. V and J calls and clone size are copied from that table; D and trimming were computed from the DNA. In this sample the table shows more than 10,000 clones, about 81% of which occur a single time. More than 20% of the sample comes from the top ten.

This specimen's time point label, interpreted: progressive disease on ibrutinib. For TCR beta library preparation, about 2 micrograms of genomic DNA were isolated from cryopreserved PBMCs. High-throughput TCR beta sequencing was performed on longitudinal blood samples from CLL patients receiving ibrutinib monotherapy. The patients took part in an open-label, single-center phase 2 trial of ibrutinib monotherapy. The germline V gene sets CDR1 to WSHSY and CDR2 to SAAADI. Trimming at the junction amounts to 4 bases on V and 4 bases on J, and the germline ends lie 17 bases apart. Its CDR3 holds 16 amino acids, cysteine through phenylalanine. The retained sequence is limited to the CDR3, 48 bases, with the frame set at the first base. To note about this clone: Its specific antigen is unknown. No much larger clone is present one base from it, and per-base qualities are unavailable.

Sample: PBMCs, taken at disease progression, from a patient treated with ibrutinib. This receptor chain uses TRBV10-2 and TRBJ2-1; TRBD1 is perhaps the D gene, given 6 matching bases. The clonotype was recovered from a human donor with chronic lymphocytic leukemia. For the CDR3, the sequence is CASSGGITGTYNEQFF. The DNA reads as follows: TGCGCCAGCAGTGGGGGTATAACCGGGACATACAATGAGCAGTTCTTC.